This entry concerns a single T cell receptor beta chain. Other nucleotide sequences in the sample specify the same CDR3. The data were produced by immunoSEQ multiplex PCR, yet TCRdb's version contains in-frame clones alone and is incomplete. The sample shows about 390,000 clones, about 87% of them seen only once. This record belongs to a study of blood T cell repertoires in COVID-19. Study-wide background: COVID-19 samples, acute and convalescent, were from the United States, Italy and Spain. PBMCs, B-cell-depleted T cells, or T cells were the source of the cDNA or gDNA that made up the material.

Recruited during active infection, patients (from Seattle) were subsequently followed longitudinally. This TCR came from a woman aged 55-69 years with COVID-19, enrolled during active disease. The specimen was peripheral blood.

The CDR3 DNA follows: TGTGCCAGCAGTTTATCTGGCGATACGCAGTATTTT. It codes for CASSLSGDTQYF. The chain recombines TRBV12-3 or TRBV12-4 with TRBJ2-3, with unresolved D. CDR3 length: 12 amino acids. With 2 bases removed from V and 6 bases from J, the gap between germline ends came to 6 bases.